This TCR beta chain was identified during a study of early T cells in non-severe SARS-CoV-2 infection. Across the study: Bulk RNA from unsorted whole blood was sequenced; chains were unpaired.

This clonotype was picked up many times. Germline loops: CDR1 SGHDT, CDR2 YYEEEE. The V and J ends lost 1 base and 5 bases, in that order; junction bases with no gene match: 0. The CDR3 has 12 amino acids. Each CDR3 protein is one row after TCRdb ran MiXCR on the 5' RACE reads. This table holds about 70,000 distinct CDR3 sequences, 11% found once. The chain employs TRBV5-6 and TRBJ2-7, with 7 bases identical to TRBD1. The TCR sequence derives from an adult who was a healthcare worker with PCR-confirmed SARS-CoV-2 infection or an uninfected control (not recorded which). The source material was whole blood. The chain's CDR3 is CASSLTGDEQYF. CDR3 coding DNA: TGTGCCAGCAGCTTGACAGGGGACGAGCAGTACTTC.